This TCR beta chain derives from a study of OX40 agonist ivuxolimab in advanced cancers. This clone appeared a single time. Repertoires were generated with immunoSEQ multiplex PCR, while TCRdb's copy carries only in-frame clones and drops some. The data show about 49,000 clones, approximately 79% seen once. The TCR originated in an adult with an advanced solid tumor such as melanoma, head and neck, liver or kidney cancer. The sequences come from CD4+ or CD8+ T cells sorted from blood, collected in a trial of the OX40 agonist ivuxolimab.

CDR3 DNA: TGTGCCAGCAAGGAGCAGGCCATCCGGCCCCAGCATTTT. Translation: CASKEQAIRPQHF. The V and J genes are TRBV2 and TRBJ1-5; D is undetermined. The CDR3 spans 13 residues. Germline loops: CDR1 SNHLY, CDR2 FYNNEI. Trimming removed 7 bases at V and 9 bases at J, with 16 bases between. The full variable domain, completed using reference TRBV2 and TRBJ1-5, is EPEVTQTPSHQVTQMGQEVILRCVPISNHLYFYWYRQILGQKVEFLVSFYNNEISEKSEIFDDQFSVERPDGSNFTLKIRSTKLEDSAMYFCASKEQAIRPQHFGDGTRLSIL.